The T cell receptor (beta chain) under discussion was sequenced for a study of cytomegalovirus exposure and HLA in healthy donors. Study in general: An earlier analysis identified 95 million to 120 million unique TCR beta sequences in some 170 million T cells. Study-wide results and caveats: There were several of the most significant clusters that appeared linked to common viral pathogens in a later analysis. Cytomegalovirus-associated TCR beta chains were listed, numbering some 170.

To note about this clone: Its antigen is not known.

Trimming removed 6 bases from V and 13 bases from J, with 22 bases in between. The CDR3 sequence is 13 residues long. Germline V lookup: CDR1 SGDLS, CDR2 YYNGEE. PCR employed 60 Vbeta and 13 Jbeta primers. Measured with immunoSEQ multiplex PCR; TCRdb has only the in-frame clones, and not every one. The data hold about 110,000 clones, with approximately 76% observed a single time. The receptor's source is a man aged 18 to 29 in good health and CMV-seronegative. Input material: PBMCs. J is TRBJ1-2 and V is TRBV9; weak D call: TRBD1 (6 bases). CDR3 in DNA: TGTGCCAGCAACGAGGGGGGAGGGGCCGGCAGCACCTTC. This gives the protein CASNEGGGAGSTF.